The clone carrying this T cell receptor beta chain appeared a few times. Its antigen is unknown. The CDR3 runs 14 residues. V shed 8 bases and J shed 6 bases, with 17 bases lying between them. The sample belongs to a study of response to subunit inactivated influenza vaccine. MiXCR, applied by TCRdb to the RT-PCR reads, yields one record per CDR3 protein. This sample has approximately 530,000 distinct CDR3 sequences, with 10% to 15% found just once. Study results and limitations: After each seasonal influenza vaccination, few new T cells are recruited, the authors suggested.

The material was PBMCs from blood, obtained 45 days after vaccination. This TCR was recovered from a man aged 45-65 years who received an inactivated influenza vaccine. V usage is TRBV12-3 or TRBV12-4 and J usage is TRBJ1-5; perhaps TRBD1 as D (6 bases). CDR3 coding DNA: TGTGCCAGCCGAGAAACAGGGATAGGTCAGCCCCAGCATTTT. As protein: CASRETGIGQPQHF.